The 13 T cell receptor beta chains below come from one sample, sequenced in a study of shared clonotypes between healthy human individuals. Produced via immunoSEQ multiplex PCR; TCRdb's table is partial and in-frame only. The data contain about 2.2 million clones, 90% to 95% of them singletons. Naive CD8 cells, CD45RO-negative and positively selected for CCR7, excluded terminally differentiated effector memory CD45RA+ cells. The sequencing input was naive CD8+ T cells from PBMCs. These receptor sequences come from a man aged 18 to 29 in good health. Some clones in this sample may be carry-over from other donors' samples.

V and J are TRBV5-6 and TRBJ2-7; D uncertain. Germline CDR1 reads SGHDT; CDR2 reads YYEEEE. Trimming removed 2 bases at V and 2 bases at J, with 11 bases between. The CDR3 loop spans 14 amino acids. CDR3 in DNA: TGTGCCAGCAGCTTTATGGACGTAGCCTACGAGCAGTACTTC. Its protein is CASSFMDVAYEQYF. Combining the CDR3 with reference TRBV5-6 and TRBJ2-7 gives the whole variable domain DAGVTQSPTHLIKTRGQQVTLRCSPKSGHDTVSWYQQALGQGPQFIFQYYEEEERQRGNFPDRFSGHQFPNYSSELNVNALLLGDSALYLCASSFMDVAYEQYFGPGTRLTVT.

The chain uses TRBV28 and TRBJ2-1, with 8 bases fitting TRBD2. V lost 5 bases to trimming and J lost 3 bases; unmatched junction nucleotides: 12. This CDR3 has 17 amino acids. Germline V gene data show CDR1 as MDHEN and CDR2 as SYDVKM. This chain's CDR3 is CASSTSLEGTSYNEQFF. DNA for the CDR3: TGTGCCAGCAGTACTTCCCTCGAGGGGACTAGCTACAATGAGCAGTTCTTC.

The chain combines TRBV5-1 with TRBJ2-7; TRBD2 matches 8 bases. Germline V lookup: CDR1 SGHRS, CDR2 YFSETQ. The CDR3 spans 16 residues. Trimming took 0 bases from V and 0 from J; bases not matched to a gene: 5. Here the CDR3 reads CASSLERLAYSYEQYF. In nucleotides, the CDR3 is TGCGCCAGCAGCTTGGAGAGACTAGCGTACTCCTACGAGCAGTACTTC.

J is TRBJ1-1 and V is TRBV15; D might be TRBD1 (6 bases). The CDR3 contains 16 residues. Germline V gene lookup returns CDR1 LNHNV and CDR2 YYDKDF (reference sequence). V lost 6 bases and J 4 bases, leaving 21 bases between the germline ends. In DNA form, the CDR3 reads TGTGCCACCAGTGAGTCCGGGACAAAACGTGGCACTGAAGCTTTCTTT. Translated, it gives CATSESGTKRGTEAFF.

CDR3 region: CASSPHLGLAGRVEETQYF. Here the CDR3 DNA reads TGTGCCAGCAGCCCTCACCTGGGACTAGCGGGTAGAGTCGAAGAGACCCAGTACTTC. The V call is TRBV28, the J call TRBJ2-5; TRBD2 agrees at 12 bases. Germline V gene lookup returns CDR1 MDHEN and CDR2 SYDVKM. Losses at the gene ends were 6 bases for V and 3 bases for J; bases not matched to a gene: 17. The length of the CDR3 is 19 residues.

This chain uses TRBV9 with TRBJ1-1, with 12 positions matching TRBD1. V lost 4 bases and J lost 3; bases outside the gene matches: 10. This CDR3 is 17 amino acids long. CDR1 and CDR2 (germline): SGDLS, YYNGEE. CDR3 loop: CASSRGQGAPGDTEAFF. The CDR3 coding sequence is TGTGCCAGCAGCAGGGGACAGGGGGCGCCGGGGGACACTGAAGCTTTCTTT.

The gene calls are TRBV25-1 and TRBJ2-7; D may be TRBD2 (5 bases). The V and J ends lost 4 bases and 7 bases respectively, with 8 bases between them. The CDR3 extends over 11 amino acids. Looked up from germline, CDR1 is MGHDK and CDR2 is SYGVNS. CDR3 amino acids: CASSAGVEQYF. CDR3 sequence (DNA): TGTGCCAGCAGTGCCGGGGTGGAGCAGTACTTC.

The V gene is TRBV27, the J gene TRBJ2-2; TRBD1 matches 9 bases. The germline V gene has CDR1 MNHEY and CDR2 SMNVEV (reference sequence). With V trimmed by 2 bases and J by 6 bases, 4 bases remained unmatched. The CDR3 is 15 amino acids. This CDR3 reads CASSLGTGWAGELFF. The DNA for the CDR3 is TGTGCCAGCAGTTTAGGGACAGGGTGGGCCGGGGAGCTGTTTTTT.

The chain employs TRBV18 and TRBJ2-7; the D gene is possibly TRBD1 (6 bases). This CDR3 spans 18 amino acids. The germline CDR1 and CDR2 sequences are KGHSH and LQKENI. V was cut by 1 base and J by 2 bases, with 21 bases left in between. The CDR3: CASSPRAGDGLATYEQYF. The DNA for the CDR3 is TGTGCCAGCTCACCACGGGCAGGGGATGGGCTGGCGACCTACGAGCAGTACTTC.

The V and J genes are TRBV5-6 and TRBJ2-7, with TRBD2 matching over 10 bases. The CDR3 sequence is 15 residues long. In germline, CDR1 is SGHDT, CDR2 YYEEEE. Trimming cost V 2 bases and J 2 bases; bases outside gene matches: 4. The CDR3 loop is CASSLLAGLTYEQYF. CDR3 nucleotide sequence: TGTGCCAGCAGCTTACTAGCGGGGTTAACCTACGAGCAGTACTTC. The full variable domain, rest sourced from reference TRBV5-6 and TRBJ2-7, is DAGVTQSPTHLIKTRGQQVTLRCSPKSGHDTVSWYQQALGQGPQFIFQYYEEEERQRGNFPDRFSGHQFPNYSSELNVNALLLGDSALYLCASSLLAGLTYEQYFGPGTRLTVT.

V gene TRBV29-1 combines with J gene TRBJ2-3; D unresolved. V was clipped by 7 bases and J by 6 bases, with 8 bases between them. Per germline, CDR1 SQVTM and CDR2 ANQGSEA. The CDR3 has 10 residues. The CDR3 is CSDRPDTQYF. The CDR3 coding sequence is TGCAGCGATCGACCCGATACGCAGTATTTT.

The chain couples TRBV27 to TRBJ1-5; 8 bases are shared with TRBD1. This CDR3 has 13 amino acids. CDR1 is MNHEY, CDR2 SMNVEV, per germline (reference sequence). The V segment lost 9 bases and the J segment 4 bases; nucleotides outside the gene matches: 5. The CDR3, as DNA: TGTGCCAGTACAGGGGGTCTTAATCAGCCCCAGCATTTT. It specifies CASTGGLNQPQHF.

Notes on this clone: Other DNA sequences from this sample encode an identical CDR3 as well. The chain employs TRBV6-5 and TRBJ2-7; no definite D call. V dropped 0 bases and J dropped 7 bases, with 10 bases sitting between them. The CDR3 totals 13 residues. Germline values: CDR1 MNHEY, CDR2 SVGAGI. CDR3 sequence: CASSYSQGREQYF. In DNA, the CDR3 is TGTGCCAGCAGTTACTCGCAAGGTAGGGAGCAGTACTTC.